This T cell receptor (beta chain) was sequenced for a study of Graves' ophthalmopathy and Graves' hyperthyroidism. Amplification of the TCR beta CDR3 regions used RNA transcripts (as template). First-round RT-PCR used HTBI primers; second-round multiplex PCR followed. TCRdb passed the multiplex PCR reads through MiXCR, listing each CDR3 protein once. The sample lists a few hundred thousand distinct CDR3 sequences; 15% to 20% were seen once. This clonotype was seen a handful of times. The length of the CDR3 is 11 residues. CDR1 SNHLY and CDR2 FYNNEI come from the germline V gene. Trimming stripped 7 bases from V and 0 bases from J, with 4 bases between.

The chain recombines TRBV2 with TRBJ2-7; D call uncertain. The sample taken for sequencing was peripheral blood. The clonotype comes from an adult woman with stable Graves' hyperthyroidism. CDR3 protein: CASKTSYEQYF. DNA of the CDR3: TGTGCCAGCAAGACCTCCTACGAGCAGTACTTC. Filled out from reference TRBV2 and TRBJ2-7, the complete variable domain reads EPEVTQTPSHQVTQMGQEVILRCVPISNHLYFYWYRQILGQKVEFLVSFYNNEISEKSEIFDDQFSVERPDGSNFTLKIRSTKLEDSAMYFCASKTSYEQYFGPGTRLTVT.